This TCR beta chain was obtained from a study of beta chain features in type 1 diabetes. For the study at large: Summed over all samples, the examined sorted cells came to about 110 million. Study observations and caveats: Significant though moderate, a shortening of TCRB CDR3s appeared in all four CD4+ subsets of Type 1 diabetes patients.

This clone turned up a few times. Its antigen is still unknown. Germline V gene lookup returns CDR1 SGHTA and CDR2 FQGNSA. This CDR3 comprises 18 residues. Trimming removed 3 bases from V and 4 bases from J; junction bases left unmatched: 14. Every bit of the isolated RNA underwent reverse transcription, so sequencing read expressed TCRB transcripts. Profiling relied on immunoSEQ multiplex PCR, and the TCRdb table lists in-frame clones only, not all of them. The sample holds more than 300,000 clones; around 9.3% are singletons and the top ten take 1%. The sample was central memory CD4+ T cells from blood. The rearrangement joins TRBV7-2 to TRBJ2-3; 9 nucleotides align to TRBD2. The TCR originated in a man younger than 45 with type 1 diabetes. This chain's CDR3 is CASSFRSTRGGRADTQYF. DNA for the CDR3: TGTGCCAGCAGCTTTCGGTCCACGCGGGGGGGCCGCGCAGATACGCAGTATTTT.